Each of the 8 T cell receptor beta chains below was sequenced from the same sample in a study of response to subunit inactivated influenza vaccine. TCRdb ran MiXCR on the RT-PCR reads and lists one entry per CDR3 protein. The data contain approximately 500,000 distinct CDR3 sequences, around 13% of them singletons. The sample consisted of PBMCs from blood, taken roughly 45 days after vaccination. The receptors were sampled from a middle-aged man who received an inactivated influenza vaccine.

The V and J genes are TRBV30 and TRBJ2-1; TRBD2 matches at 10 bases. In germline, CDR1 is GTSNPN, CDR2 SVGIG (reference sequence). This CDR3 spans 13 amino acids. V gave up 4 bases and J gave up 5 bases; unmatched junction bases: 2. The CDR3 is CAWTGLADNEQFF. DNA of the CDR3: TGTGCCTGGACCGGACTAGCGGACAATGAGCAGTTCTTC.

The CDR3 DNA is TGTGCCAGCAGCCTTGGTTCAGGAGCCTACTACGAGCAGTACTTC. It encodes CASSLGSGAYYEQYF. V and J are TRBV5-5 and TRBJ2-7, with unresolved D. The germline gives CDR1 SGHKS, CDR2 YYEKEE (reference sequence). The ends were cut back, 4 bases at V and 3 bases at J, with 17 bases in the middle. CDR3 size: 15 residues. The whole variable domain, filled in from reference TRBV5-5 and TRBJ2-7, reads DAGVTQSPTHLIKTRGQQVTLRCSPISGHKSVSWYQQVLGQGPQFIFQYYEKEERGRGNFPDRFSARQFPNYSSELNVNALLLGDSALYLCASSLGSGAYYEQYFGPGTRLTVT.

This clonotype came up many times. The chain uses TRBV7-9 and TRBJ1-1; D may be TRBD1 (5 bases). The CDR3 is 17 residues long. V lost 5 bases and J 0 bases, leaving 19 bases between the germline ends. Germline V CDR1 and CDR2: SEHNR, FQNEAQ (reference sequence). The CDR3 region has the DNA TGTGCCAGCAGCGCCAGGGTTCTACTGCTCATGAACACTGAAGCTTTCTTT. Amino acids: CASSARVLLLMNTEAFF.

This chain connects TRBV12-3 or TRBV12-4 to TRBJ1-2, with a tentative D call TRBD1 (5 bases). The CDR3 runs 14 residues. Trimming took 2 bases from V and 2 from J, leaving 9 bases between them. CDR3 nucleotides: TGTGCCAGCAGTTTATCGGGGACCAACTATGGCTACACCTTC. Translating gives CASSLSGTNYGYTF.

This rearrangement joins TRBV3-1 to TRBJ2-7; D gene uncertain. The CDR3 spans 15 residues. V dropped 1 base and J dropped 2 bases, with 12 bases sitting between them. In germline, CDR1 is LGHDT, CDR2 YNNKEL (reference sequence). Here the CDR3 DNA reads TGTGCCAGCAGCCAAGCTATCGGTTTTCCCTACGAGCAGTACTTC. It yields the protein CASSQAIGFPYEQYF.

This chain's CDR3 is CASSQEGDRLDEQFF. The CDR3 DNA follows: TGCGCCAGCAGCCAAGAGGGGGACAGGTTGGATGAGCAGTTCTTC. The chain links TRBV4-3 to TRBJ2-1; the match to TRBD1 covers 8 bases. This CDR3 region has 15 residues. V was pared by 0 bases and J by 8 bases, with 6 bases of the junction left unmatched. Germline CDR1 reads LGHNA; CDR2 reads YSLEER.

This clonotype appeared a few times. The chain has TRBV20-1 and TRBJ2-3; no firm D call. Per the germline V gene, CDR1 is DFQATT and CDR2 is SNEGSKA (reference sequence). V was cut by 6 bases and J by 4 bases, with 14 bases left in between. The CDR3 sequence is 13 residues long. The CDR3 DNA is TGCAGTGCCCGACGGATGAACGCAGATACGCAGTATTTT. This codes for CSARRMNADTQYF.

This clonotype was found a few times. A junction end diverges from the germline sequence, so it may reflect a read error. V is TRBV3-1 and J is TRBJ2-1; D could derive from TRBD1 or TRBD2 (5 bases each). Germline V gives CDR1 LGHDT, CDR2 YNNKEL (reference sequence). This CDR3 contains 12 residues. DNA for the CDR3: TGTGTCAGCAGCCAAGAATCGGGACAGCAGTTCTTC. Amino acid sequence: CVSSQESGQQFF.